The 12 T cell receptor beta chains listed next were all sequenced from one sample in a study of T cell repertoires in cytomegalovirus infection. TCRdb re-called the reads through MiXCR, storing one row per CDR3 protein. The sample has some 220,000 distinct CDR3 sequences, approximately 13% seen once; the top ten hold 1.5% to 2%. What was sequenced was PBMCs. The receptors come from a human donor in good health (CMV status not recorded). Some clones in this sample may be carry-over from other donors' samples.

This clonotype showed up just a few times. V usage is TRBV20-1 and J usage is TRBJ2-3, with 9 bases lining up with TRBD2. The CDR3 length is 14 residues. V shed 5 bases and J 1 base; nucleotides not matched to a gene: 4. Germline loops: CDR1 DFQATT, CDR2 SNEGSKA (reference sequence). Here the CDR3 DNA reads TGCAGTGCTGGGAGACTAGCGGGCACAGATACGCAGTATTTT. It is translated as CSAGRLAGTDTQYF.

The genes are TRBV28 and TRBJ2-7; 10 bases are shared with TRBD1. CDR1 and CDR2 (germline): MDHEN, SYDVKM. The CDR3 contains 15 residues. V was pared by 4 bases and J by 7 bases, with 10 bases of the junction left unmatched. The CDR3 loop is CASSSWLDRGIEQYF. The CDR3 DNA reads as TGTGCCAGCAGTTCATGGCTGGACAGGGGGATAGAGCAGTACTTC.

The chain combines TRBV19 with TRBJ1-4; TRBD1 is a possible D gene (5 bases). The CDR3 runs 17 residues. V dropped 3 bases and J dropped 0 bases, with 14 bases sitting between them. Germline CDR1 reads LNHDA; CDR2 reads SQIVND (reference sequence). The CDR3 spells CASSMPGGAATNEKLFF. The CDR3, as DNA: TGTGCCAGTAGTATGCCGGGGGGAGCAGCAACTAATGAAAAACTGTTTTTT.

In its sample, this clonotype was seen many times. The CDR3 here is CASSSTTAYQPQHF. CDR3 in DNA: TGTGCCAGCAGTTCCACCACAGCGTATCAGCCCCAGCATTTT. The chain has TRBV28 and TRBJ1-5, with D hard to call. The germline V gene has CDR1 MDHEN and CDR2 SYDVKM. Deletions cut 4 bases from V and 5 bases from J, with 12 bases between. The length of the CDR3 is 14 residues.

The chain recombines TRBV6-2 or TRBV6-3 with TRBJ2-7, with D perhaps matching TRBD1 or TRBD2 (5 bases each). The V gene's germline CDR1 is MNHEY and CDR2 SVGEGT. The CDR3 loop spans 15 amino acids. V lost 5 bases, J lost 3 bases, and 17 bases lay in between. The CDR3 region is CASSTGGNAGYEQYF. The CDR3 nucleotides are TGTGCCAGCAGTACTGGGGGAAACGCCGGCTACGAGCAGTACTTC.

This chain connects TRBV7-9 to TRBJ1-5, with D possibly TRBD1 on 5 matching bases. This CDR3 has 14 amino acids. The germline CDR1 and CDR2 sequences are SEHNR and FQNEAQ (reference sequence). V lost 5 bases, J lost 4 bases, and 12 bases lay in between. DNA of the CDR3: TGTGCCAGCAGCCGGGGGGGGTGGAATCAGCCCCAGCATTTT. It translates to CASSRGGWNQPQHF. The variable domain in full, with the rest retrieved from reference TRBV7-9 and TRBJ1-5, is DTGVSQNPRHKITKRGQNVTFRCDPISEHNRLYWYRQTLGQGPEFLTYFQNEAQLEKSRLLSDRFSAERPKGSFSTLEIQRTEQGDSAMYLCASSRGGWNQPQHFGDGTRLSIL.

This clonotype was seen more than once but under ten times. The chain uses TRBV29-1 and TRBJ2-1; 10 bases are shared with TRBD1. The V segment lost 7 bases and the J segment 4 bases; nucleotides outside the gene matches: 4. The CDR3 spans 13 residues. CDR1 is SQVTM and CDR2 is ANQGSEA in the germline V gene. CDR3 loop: CSAMGQGYNEQFF. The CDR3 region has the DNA TGCAGCGCCATGGGACAGGGGTACAATGAGCAGTTCTTC.

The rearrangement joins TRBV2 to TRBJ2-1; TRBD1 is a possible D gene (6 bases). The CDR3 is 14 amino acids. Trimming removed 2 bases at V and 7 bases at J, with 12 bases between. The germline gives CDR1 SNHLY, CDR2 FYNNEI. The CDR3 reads CASSENRVVNEQFF. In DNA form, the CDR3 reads TGTGCCAGCAGTGAAAACAGGGTGGTGAATGAGCAGTTCTTC.

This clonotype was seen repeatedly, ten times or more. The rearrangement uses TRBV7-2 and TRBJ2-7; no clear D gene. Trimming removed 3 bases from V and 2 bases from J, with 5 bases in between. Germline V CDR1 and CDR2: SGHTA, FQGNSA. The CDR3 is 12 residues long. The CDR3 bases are TGTGCCAGCAGCTTTGGAACCTACGAGCAGTACTTC. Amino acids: CASSFGTYEQYF.

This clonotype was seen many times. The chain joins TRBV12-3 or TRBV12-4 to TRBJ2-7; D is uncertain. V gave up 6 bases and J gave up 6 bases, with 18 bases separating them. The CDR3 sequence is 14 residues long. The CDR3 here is CASSPFGWLREQYF. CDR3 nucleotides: TGTGCCAGCAGCCCCTTCGGGTGGCTGCGCGAGCAGTACTTC.

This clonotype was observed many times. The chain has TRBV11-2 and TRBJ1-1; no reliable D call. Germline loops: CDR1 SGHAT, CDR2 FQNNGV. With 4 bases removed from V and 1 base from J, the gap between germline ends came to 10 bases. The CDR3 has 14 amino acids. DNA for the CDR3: TGTGCCAGCAGCTCCCCCAGAGGGAACACTGAAGCTTTCTTT. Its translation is CASSSPRGNTEAFF.

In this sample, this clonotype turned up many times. CDR3 residues: CASSSSGGALTQFF. The DNA for the CDR3 is TGTGCCAGCAGCTCTAGCGGGGGGGCCCTTACGCAGTTCTTC. The chain joins TRBV7-2 to TRBJ2-1; 12 nucleotides align to TRBD2. V shed 4 bases, J shed 12 bases, and the junction held 7 bases outside the gene matches. This CDR3 comprises 14 residues. The germline CDR1 and CDR2 sequences are SGHTA and FQGNSA.